This T cell receptor beta chain emerged from a study of T cell repertoires in cytomegalovirus infection. Study-wide results and limits: People with CMV and the relevant HLA were identified by cumulative public TCR beta family frequency. Ex vivo, HLA-C-restricted CMV-specific TCR beta clonotypes prevailed over the rest of the response.

TCRdb called the reads again in MiXCR, with one record for every CDR3 protein. The sample yields 550,000 to 850,000 distinct CDR3 sequences, around 35% seen once. CDR3 size: 14 residues. V was cut by 6 bases and J by 4 bases, with 15 bases left in between. Germline loops: CDR1 ENHRY, CDR2 SYGVKD. Remarks on this clonotype: Its specificity is not known.

The chain links TRBV10-3 to TRBJ2-5; D is undetermined. This material consisted of cultured PBMCs, taken from culture after CMV antigen stimulation. The sequence was obtained from a human donor in good health (CMV status not recorded). Some clones in this sample may be carry-over from other donors' samples. The CDR3 protein is CAIRGNERGETQYF. CDR3 DNA: TGTGCCATCAGGGGGAACGAGCGAGGAGAGACCCAGTACTTC.